Shown below are 9 T cell receptor beta chains from a single sample sequenced in a study of T cell repertoires in cytomegalovirus infection. The antigens for these receptors are not known. TCRdb independently ran MiXCR on the reads; one entry per CDR3 protein. The repertoire holds hundreds of thousands of distinct CDR3 sequences, with about 42% as singletons. This specimen was cultured PBMCs, taken from culture after CMV antigen stimulation. These receptors all stem from a human donor in good health (CMV status not recorded). Some clones in this sample may be carry-over from other donors' samples.

This clonotype was seen more than once but under ten times. This chain links TRBV7-2 with TRBJ1-4, with 9 bases identical to TRBD1. Germline values: CDR1 SGHTA, CDR2 FQGNSA. The trim removed 5 bases at V and 7 bases at J, leaving 8 bases unmatched. The CDR3 consists of 15 residues. CDR3 region: CASSPNRGRGEKLFF. CDR3 nucleotides: TGTGCCAGCAGCCCAAACAGGGGGCGGGGTGAAAAACTGTTTTTT.

The rearrangement joins TRBV28 to TRBJ2-1; 8 bases match TRBD2. The CDR3 has 14 residues. Germline V gene sequence: CDR1 MDHEN, CDR2 SYDVKM. V shed 4 bases and J 10 bases; nucleotides not matched to a gene: 9. The CDR3 DNA follows: TGTGCCAGCAGTTCCGCCGGACTAGCTGGGGAGCAGTTCTTC. Its translation: CASSSAGLAGEQFF.

This clonotype was seen only a few times. The chain links TRBV7-2 to TRBJ1-4; tentative D call: TRBD1 (6 bases). The CDR3 is made up of 15 amino acids. Trimming removed 5 bases from V and 7 bases from J, with 17 bases in between. Germline CDR1 and CDR2: SGHTA and FQGNSA. This CDR3 is CASSPLGGFSEKLFF. The CDR3 DNA is TGTGCCAGCAGCCCCCTGGGGGGCTTCAGTGAAAAACTGTTTTTT.

This clonotype was counted only a few times. The chain couples TRBV18 to TRBJ1-1, with D possibly TRBD1 on 5 matching bases. Trimming removed 0 bases from V and 0 bases from J, with 8 bases in between. Germline V CDR1 and CDR2: KGHSH, LQKENI. The CDR3 runs to 15 residues. Written as DNA, the CDR3 is TGTGCCAGCTCACCACCGGGACCGATGAACACTGAAGCTTTCTTT. This gives the protein CASSPPGPMNTEAFF. The full variable domain, rest sourced from reference TRBV18 and TRBJ1-1, is NAGVMQNPRHLVRRRGQEARLRCSPMKGHSHVYWYRQLPEEGLKFMVYLQKENIIDESGMPKERFSAEFPKEGPSILRIQQVVRGDSAAYFCASSPPGPMNTEAFFGQGTRLTVV.

CDR3 DNA sequence: TGTGCCAGCAGCCCCTACGGAGACTACAATGAGCAGTTCTTC. This encodes CASSPYGDYNEQFF. J is TRBJ2-1 and V is TRBV7-2; D call uncertain. Per germline, CDR1 SGHTA and CDR2 FQGNSA. The CDR3 is 14 amino acids. The V end lost 5 bases, the J end lost 3 bases, and 11 bases lay between the germline ends.

The chain carries TRBV7-6 and TRBJ2-1; D uncertain. V lost 3 bases and J 3 bases, leaving 6 bases between the germline ends. This CDR3 comprises 13 residues. Germline CDR1 reads SGHVS; CDR2 reads FNYEAQ. The CDR3 coding sequence is TGTGCCAGCAGCTTGCGGTACTACAATGAGCAGTTCTTC. Translating gives CASSLRYYNEQFF.

This clonotype was counted a few times. This rearrangement joins TRBV12-3 or TRBV12-4 to TRBJ1-5; D unclear. The CDR3 totals 15 residues. The germline V and J ends were trimmed by 0 bases and 4 bases, with 10 bases remaining between them. The CDR3 DNA follows: TGTGCCAGCAGTTTAGCGTCCGGCGGAAATCAGCCCCAGCATTTT. Translation: CASSLASGGNQPQHF.

The chain recombines TRBV19 with TRBJ2-5, with TRBD2 as a possible D gene (6 bases). CDR3 length equals 14 residues. Trimming stripped 5 bases from V and 5 bases from J, with 15 bases between. CDR1 and CDR2 (germline): LNHDA, SQIVND (reference sequence). The CDR3 bases are TGTGCCAGTAGTGAGCAGGGAGGTATGGAGACCCAGTACTTC. Its translation is CASSEQGGMETQYF.

This clonotype was observed at least ten times. V and J are TRBV7-2 and TRBJ2-7; D call uncertain. CDR3 length: 16 amino acids. Trimming stripped 7 bases from V and 2 bases from J, with 21 bases between. The V gene's germline CDR1 is SGHTA and CDR2 FQGNSA. CDR3 nucleotide sequence: TGTGCCAGCAACTTCACTATTGGCAGGCCACCCTACGAGCAGTACTTC. Residues: CASNFTIGRPPYEQYF.